This TCR beta chain was sequenced in a study of cytomegalovirus exposure and HLA in healthy donors. This CDR3 spans 12 amino acids. V lost 6 bases and J lost 8; bases outside the gene matches: 3. The germline CDR1 and CDR2 sequences are LNHDA and SQIVND (reference sequence). The method was immunoSEQ multiplex PCR; TCRdb's version includes in-frame clones alone and lacks a portion of them. Counted here are about 240,000 clones, about 86% occurring once; the ten biggest clones make up less than 1.5%. Details on this clone: Its specificity is not known.

Study-wide results and limits: Most TCR sequences were rare, but some public TCRs occurred in many donors.

Sequences were obtained from PBMCs. This chain uses TRBV19 with TRBJ2-3, with TRBD1 matching 9 bases. This clonotype was sampled from a woman in her 30s in good health and CMV-seropositive. The DNA of the CDR3 is TGTGCCAGTAGCGACAGGGGGGGTACGCAGTATTTT. Its protein product is CASSDRGGTQYF.